This T cell receptor (beta chain) originates from a study of OX40 agonist ivuxolimab in advanced cancers. Repertoires were generated with immunoSEQ multiplex PCR, while TCRdb's copy carries only in-frame clones and drops some. The sample holds around 38,000 clones, roughly 80% seen once. V trimming: 4 bases; J trimming: 2 bases; junction bases outside the gene matches: 6. CDR1 SGDLS and CDR2 YYNGEE come from the germline V gene. The CDR3 extends over 15 amino acids. This clone was seen once. Blood specimens came from baseline, cycle 4 day 1, and cycle 7 day 1. This sequence was found in an adult with an advanced solid tumor such as melanoma, head and neck, liver or kidney cancer. This specimen consisted of CD4+ or CD8+ T cells sorted from blood, obtained in a trial of the OX40 agonist ivuxolimab. The chain recombines TRBV9 with TRBJ2-3, with 8 bases lining up with TRBD2. The CDR3 region is CASSSQLAATDTQYF. Here the CDR3 DNA reads TGTGCCAGCAGCTCCCAACTAGCGGCCACAGATACGCAGTATTTT.